Presented here are 8 T cell receptor beta chains from one specimen sequenced in a study of T cells expressing NK-cell markers. After re-calling the 5' RACE reads, TCRdb lists one entry per CDR3 protein, DNA absent. The listing contains a few hundred thousand distinct CDR3 sequences. Input material: blood T cells: a sorted CD56 or NKG2C T cell subset, CD4+ or CD8+ T cells, or bulk PBMC T cells (not recorded which). The receptor set was obtained from a man aged 18 to 69 in good health.

The chain is built from TRBV7-6 and TRBJ2-7; TCRdb's D call, TRBD1, is unchecked because there is no DNA. CDR1 SGHVS and CDR2 FNYEAQ come from the germline V gene. CDR3 length: 13 residues. CDR3: CASSSQGYGEQYF.

CDR3 loop: CATSLQGAGTDTQYF. The rearrangement joins TRBV5-1 to TRBJ2-3; TCRdb's D call of TRBD1 is untestable without DNA. This CDR3 spans 15 amino acids. Germline lookup yields CDR1 SGHRS and CDR2 YFSETQ.

This chain's CDR3 is CASGWTSGAKTQYF. This rearrangement joins TRBV27 to TRBJ2-5; TCRdb picks TRBD2, but there is no DNA to check that call. In germline, CDR1 is MNHEY, CDR2 SMNVEV (reference sequence). The CDR3 has 14 residues.

The CDR3 here is CASSYSSGGATGETQYF. The genes are TRBV6-5 and TRBJ2-5; TCRdb lists TRBD1, though no DNA is available to test this call. The CDR3 spans 17 residues. CDR1 is MNHEY, CDR2 SVGAGI, per germline.

The chain recombines TRBV12-5 with TRBJ1-1; with no DNA, the TCRdb D assignment of TRBD1 cannot be verified. Germline assignment: CDR1 LGHNT and CDR2 FRNRAP. The CDR3 loop spans 12 amino acids. Here the CDR3 reads CASGLPQGPAFF. The complete variable domain, with remaining parts taken from reference TRBV12-5 and TRBJ1-1, reads DARVTQTPRHKVTEMGQEVTMRCQPILGHNTVFWYRQTMMQGLELLAYFRNRAPLDDSGMPKDRFSAEMPDATLATLKIQPSEPRDSAVYFCASGLPQGPAFFGQGTRLTVV.

The chain couples TRBV3-1 to TRBJ1-2; TCRdb selects TRBD1, and the lack of DNA leaves this call unchecked. The length of the CDR3 is 14 residues. CDR1 and CDR2 (germline): LGHDT, YNNKEL (reference sequence). This CDR3 is CASSHGTGGRGYTF.

This chain connects TRBV7-6 to TRBJ1-1. The CDR3 length is 15 residues. Looked up from germline, CDR1 is SGHVS and CDR2 is FNYEAQ. CDR3 protein: CASNRGPRINTEAFF.

The chain is built from TRBV10-3 and TRBJ2-7; TCRdb's assignment of TRBD1 cannot be checked, as there is no DNA. The CDR3 is 13 amino acids. Germline loops: CDR1 ENHRY, CDR2 SYGVKD. The CDR3 spells CAISGMELYEQYF.